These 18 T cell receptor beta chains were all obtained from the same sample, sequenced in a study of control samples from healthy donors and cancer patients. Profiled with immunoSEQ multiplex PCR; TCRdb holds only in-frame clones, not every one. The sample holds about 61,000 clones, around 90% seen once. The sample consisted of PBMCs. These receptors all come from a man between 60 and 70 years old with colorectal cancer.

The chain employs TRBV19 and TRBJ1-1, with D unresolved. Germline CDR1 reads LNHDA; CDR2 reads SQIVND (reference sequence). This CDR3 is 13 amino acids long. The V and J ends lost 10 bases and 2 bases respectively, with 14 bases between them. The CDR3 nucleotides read TGTGCCACCAAGCGGAGGGCAAACACTGAAGCTTTCTTT. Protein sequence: CATKRRANTEAFF. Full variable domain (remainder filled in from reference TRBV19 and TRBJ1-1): DGGITQSPKYLFRKEGQNVTLSCEQNLNHDAMYWYRQDPGQGLRLIYYSQIVNDFQKGDIAEGYSVSREKKESFPLTVTSAQKNPTAFYLCATKRRANTEAFFGQGTRLTVV.

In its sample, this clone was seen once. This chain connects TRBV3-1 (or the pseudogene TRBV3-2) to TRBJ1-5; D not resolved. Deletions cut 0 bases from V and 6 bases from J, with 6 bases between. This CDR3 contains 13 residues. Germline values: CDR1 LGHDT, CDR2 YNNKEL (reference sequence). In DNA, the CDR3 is TGTGCCAGCAGCCAAGATATTAGTCAGCCCCAGCATTTT. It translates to CASSQDISQPQHF.

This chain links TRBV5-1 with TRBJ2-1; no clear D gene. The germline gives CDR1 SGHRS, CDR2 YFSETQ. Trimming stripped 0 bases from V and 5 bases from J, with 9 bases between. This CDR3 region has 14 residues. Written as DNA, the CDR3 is TGCGCCAGCAGCTTGGCCAACGCCCACAATGAGCAGTTCTTC. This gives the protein CASSLANAHNEQFF.

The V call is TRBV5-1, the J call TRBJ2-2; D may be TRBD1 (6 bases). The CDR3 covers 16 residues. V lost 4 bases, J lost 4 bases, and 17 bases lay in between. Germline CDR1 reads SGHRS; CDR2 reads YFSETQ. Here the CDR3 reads CASSPWAGVSTGELFF. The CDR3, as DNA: TGCGCCAGCAGCCCCTGGGCAGGGGTGAGCACCGGGGAGCTGTTTTTT.

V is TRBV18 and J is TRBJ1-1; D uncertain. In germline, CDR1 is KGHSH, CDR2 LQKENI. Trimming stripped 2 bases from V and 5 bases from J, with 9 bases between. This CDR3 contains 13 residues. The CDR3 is CASSPGVETEAFF. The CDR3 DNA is TGTGCCAGCTCACCAGGGGTGGAAACTGAAGCTTTCTTT.

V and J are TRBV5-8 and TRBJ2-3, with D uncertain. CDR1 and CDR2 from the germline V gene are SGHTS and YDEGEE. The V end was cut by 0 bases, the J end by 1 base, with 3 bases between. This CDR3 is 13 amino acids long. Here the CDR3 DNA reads TGTGCCAGCAGCTTGGGGGGCACAGATACGCAGTATTTT. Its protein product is CASSLGGTDTQYF. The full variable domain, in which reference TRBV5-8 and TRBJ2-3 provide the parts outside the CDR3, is EAGVTQSPTHLIKTRGQQATLRCSPISGHTSVYWYQQALGLGLQFLLWYDEGEERNRGNFPPRFSGRQFPNYSSELNVNALELEDSALYLCASSLGGTDTQYFGPGTRLTVL.

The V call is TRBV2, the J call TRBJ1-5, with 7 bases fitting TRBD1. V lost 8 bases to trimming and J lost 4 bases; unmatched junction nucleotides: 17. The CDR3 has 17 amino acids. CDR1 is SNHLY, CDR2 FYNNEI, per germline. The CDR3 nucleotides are TGTGCCAGCCAGGAGCGTCGAGGACAGGTAACGAATCAGCCCCAGCATTTT. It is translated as CASQERRGQVTNQPQHF.

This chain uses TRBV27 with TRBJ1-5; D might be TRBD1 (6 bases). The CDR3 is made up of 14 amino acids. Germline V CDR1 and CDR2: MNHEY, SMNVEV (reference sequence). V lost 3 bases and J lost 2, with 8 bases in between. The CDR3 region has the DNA TGTGCCAGCAGTTTTTCAGGGGGCAATCAGCCCCAGCATTTT. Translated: CASSFSGGNQPQHF.

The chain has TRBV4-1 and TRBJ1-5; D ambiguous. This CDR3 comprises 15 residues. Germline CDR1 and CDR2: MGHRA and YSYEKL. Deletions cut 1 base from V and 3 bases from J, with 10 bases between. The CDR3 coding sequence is TGCGCCAGCAGCCAAGCTCCTCAGCCCAATCAGCCCCAGCATTTT. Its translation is CASSQAPQPNQPQHF.

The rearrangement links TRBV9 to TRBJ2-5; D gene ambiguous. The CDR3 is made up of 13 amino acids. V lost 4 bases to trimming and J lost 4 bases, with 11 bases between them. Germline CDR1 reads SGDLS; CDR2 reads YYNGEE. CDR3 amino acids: CASSPGPGETQYF. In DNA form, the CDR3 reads TGTGCCAGCAGCCCGGGTCCTGGAGAGACCCAGTACTTC. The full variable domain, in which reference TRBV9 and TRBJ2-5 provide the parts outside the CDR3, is DSGVTQTPKHLITATGQRVTLRCSPRSGDLSVYWYQQSLDQGLQFLIQYYNGEERAKGNILERFSAQQFPDLHSELNLSSLELGDSALYFCASSPGPGETQYFGPGTRLLVL.

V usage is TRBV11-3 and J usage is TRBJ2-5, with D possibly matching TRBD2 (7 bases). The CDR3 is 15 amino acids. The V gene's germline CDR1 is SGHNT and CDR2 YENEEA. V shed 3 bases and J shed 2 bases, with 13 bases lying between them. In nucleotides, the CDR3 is TGTGCCAGCAGCTTCGGCAGGGGACTACAAGAGACCCAGTACTTC. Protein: CASSFGRGLQETQYF.

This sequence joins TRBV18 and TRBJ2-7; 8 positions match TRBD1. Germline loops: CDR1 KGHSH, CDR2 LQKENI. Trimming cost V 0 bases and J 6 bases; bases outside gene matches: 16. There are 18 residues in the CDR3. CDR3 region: CASSPPLPDRGFFSEQYF. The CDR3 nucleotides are TGTGCCAGCTCACCACCGTTGCCTGACAGGGGCTTTTTTAGCGAGCAGTACTTC.

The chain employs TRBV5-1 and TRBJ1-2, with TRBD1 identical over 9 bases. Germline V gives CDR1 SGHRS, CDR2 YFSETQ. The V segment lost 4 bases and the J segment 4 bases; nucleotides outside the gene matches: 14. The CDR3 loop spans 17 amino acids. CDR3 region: CASSLQTGGTLIYGYTF. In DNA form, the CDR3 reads TGCGCCAGCAGCCTACAGACAGGGGGGACCCTTATCTATGGCTACACCTTC.

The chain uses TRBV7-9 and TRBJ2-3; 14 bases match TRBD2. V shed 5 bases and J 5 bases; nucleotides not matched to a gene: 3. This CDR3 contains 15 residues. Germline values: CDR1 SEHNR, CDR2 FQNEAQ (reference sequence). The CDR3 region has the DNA TGTGCCAGCAGCCCCGGGACTAGCGGGGGAGATACGCAGTATTTT. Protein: CASSPGTSGGDTQYF.

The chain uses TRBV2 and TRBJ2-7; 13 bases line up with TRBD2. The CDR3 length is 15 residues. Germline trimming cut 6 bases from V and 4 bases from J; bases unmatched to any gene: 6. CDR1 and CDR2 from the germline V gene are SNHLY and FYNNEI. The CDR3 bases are TGTGCCAGCAGGGCCACTAGCGGGGGGGCGTACGAGCAGTACTTC. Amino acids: CASRATSGGAYEQYF.

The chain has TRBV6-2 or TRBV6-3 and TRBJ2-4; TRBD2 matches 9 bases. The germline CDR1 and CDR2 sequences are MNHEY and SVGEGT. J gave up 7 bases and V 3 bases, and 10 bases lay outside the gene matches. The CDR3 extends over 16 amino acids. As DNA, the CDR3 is TGTGCCAGCAGTTATGGCGGCGGGGGGGCTTCGAACATTCAGTACTTC. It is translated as CASSYGGGGASNIQYF.

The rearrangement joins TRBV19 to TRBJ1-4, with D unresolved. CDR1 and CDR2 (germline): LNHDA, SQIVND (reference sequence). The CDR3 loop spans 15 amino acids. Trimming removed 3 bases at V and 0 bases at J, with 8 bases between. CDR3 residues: CASSMQTATNEKLFF. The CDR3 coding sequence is TGTGCCAGTAGTATGCAGACTGCAACTAATGAAAAACTGTTTTTT.

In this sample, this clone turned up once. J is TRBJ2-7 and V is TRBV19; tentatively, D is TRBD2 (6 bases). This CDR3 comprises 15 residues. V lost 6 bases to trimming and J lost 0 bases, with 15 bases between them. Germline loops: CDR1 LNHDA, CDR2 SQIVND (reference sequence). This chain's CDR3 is CASSAGPQHSYEQYF. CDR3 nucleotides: TGTGCCAGTAGCGCGGGGCCCCAACACTCCTACGAGCAGTACTTC.